This is a list of T cell receptor beta chains from one sample in a study of OX40 agonist ivuxolimab in advanced cancers. Clones were read by immunoSEQ multiplex PCR, and TCRdb kept only the in-frame ones, dropping some. The profile shows around 76,000 clones, roughly 80% of them singletons. Sequencing was performed on CD4+ or CD8+ T cells sorted from blood, taken in a trial of the OX40 agonist ivuxolimab. The receptor set was obtained from an adult with an advanced solid tumor such as melanoma, head and neck, liver or kidney cancer. Each CDR3 is given with its conserved first and last residue. D genes are given only for firm matches. For some rows the clone size is stated as once, few or many, or as a class when expanded; others skip it.

clone_size	v_call	d_call	j_call	cdr3_aa	cdr3_nt
many	TRBV5-1	NA	TRBJ1-2	CASSLATDYGYTF	TGCGCCAGCAGCTTGGCGACAGACTATGGCTACACCTTC
NA	TRBV7-2	TRBD1	TRBJ1-1	CASSLGQLNTEAFF	TGTGCCAGCAGCTTGGGACAGCTGAACACTGAAGCTTTCTTT
NA	TRBV5-1	NA	TRBJ1-3	CASSQATALGGNTIYF	TGCGCCAGCAGCCAAGCCACGGCCCTCGGTGGAAACACCATATATTTT
NA	TRBV6-5	TRBD2	TRBJ2-7	CASRSGGFYEQYF	TGTGCCTCGCGCAGCGGGGGTTTCTACGAGCAGTACTTC
once	TRBV19	NA	TRBJ2-4	CAIQPDGKNIQYF	TGTGCCATCCAACCTGATGGCAAAAACATTCAGTACTTC
NA	TRBV7-2	NA	TRBJ1-2	CASSLEGKGGRNGYTF	TGTGCCAGCAGCTTAGAGGGTAAAGGAGGGAGAAATGGCTACACCTTC
once	TRBV15	NA	TRBJ2-5	CATSRIRVVFVETQYF	TGTGCCACCAGCAGAATACGGGTTGTGTTCGTGGAGACCCAGTACTTC
NA	TRBV7-6	TRBD1	TRBJ2-1	CASSQTGQGYNEQFF	TGTGCCAGCAGCCAAACGGGACAGGGCTACAATGAGCAGTTCTTC
NA	TRBV7-9	TRBD2	TRBJ2-1	CASSLERGKYNEQFF	TGTGCCAGCAGCTTAGAGCGGGGAAAATACAATGAGCAGTTCTTC
NA	TRBV7-9	NA	TRBJ2-3	CASSLGGYTDTQYF	TGTGCCAGCAGCTTAGGGGGCTACACAGATACGCAGTATTTT
NA	TRBV5-4	NA	TRBJ1-2	CASSFSYGYTF	TGTGCCAGCAGCTTCAGCTATGGCTACACCTTC
NA	TRBV18	NA	TRBJ2-3	CASSRPVGGPDTQYF	TGTGCCAGCTCACGACCCGTCGGGGGGCCAGATACGCAGTATTTT
NA	TRBV18	TRBD1	TRBJ1-4	CASSPQGARATNEKLFF	TGTGCCAGCTCACCGCAGGGGGCTCGGGCAACTAATGAAAAACTGTTTTTT
NA	TRBV29-1	TRBD1	TRBJ1-1	CSVERSAGGIGEAFF	TGCAGCGTTGAACGATCGGCAGGGGGCATCGGTGAAGCTTTCTTT
NA	TRBV10-1	NA	TRBJ2-1	CASNNDGSSYNEQFF	TGCGCCAGCAATAATGATGGAAGCTCCTACAATGAGCAGTTCTTC
once	TRBV11-2	NA	TRBJ1-4	CASSLEGRGIEKLFF	TGTGCCAGCAGCTTAGAGGGGAGGGGTATTGAAAAACTGTTTTTT
few	TRBV10-2	TRBD2	TRBJ2-5	CASSESVRAGGSRQTQYF	TGCGCCAGCAGTGAGTCCGTCCGGGCGGGGGGCTCCCGACAGACCCAGTACTTC